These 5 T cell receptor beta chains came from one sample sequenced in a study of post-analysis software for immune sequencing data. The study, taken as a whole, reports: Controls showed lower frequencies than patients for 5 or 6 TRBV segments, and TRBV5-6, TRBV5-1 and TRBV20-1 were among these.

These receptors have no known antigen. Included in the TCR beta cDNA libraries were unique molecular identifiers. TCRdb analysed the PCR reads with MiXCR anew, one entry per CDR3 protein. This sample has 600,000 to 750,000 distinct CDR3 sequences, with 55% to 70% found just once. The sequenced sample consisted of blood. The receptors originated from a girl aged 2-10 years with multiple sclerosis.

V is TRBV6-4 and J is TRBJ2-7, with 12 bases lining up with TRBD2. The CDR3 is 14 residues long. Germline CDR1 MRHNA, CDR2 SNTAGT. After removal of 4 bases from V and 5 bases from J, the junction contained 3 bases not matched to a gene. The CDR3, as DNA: TGTGCCAGCAGTGCACGGACTAGCGGGAACGAGCAGTACTTC. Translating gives CASSARTSGNEQYF.

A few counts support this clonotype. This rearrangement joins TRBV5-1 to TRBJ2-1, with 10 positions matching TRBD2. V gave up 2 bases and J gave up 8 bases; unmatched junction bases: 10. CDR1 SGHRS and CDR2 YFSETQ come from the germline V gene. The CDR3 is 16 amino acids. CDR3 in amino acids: CASSLEIAGGMDEQFF. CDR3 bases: TGCGCCAGCAGCTTAGAAATAGCGGGAGGTATGGATGAGCAGTTCTTC. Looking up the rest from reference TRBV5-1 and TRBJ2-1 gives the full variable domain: KAGVTQTPRYLIKTRGQQVTLSCSPISGHRSVSWYQQTPGQGLQFLFEYFSETQRNKGNFPGRFSGRQFSNSRSEMNVSTLELGDSALYLCASSLEIAGGMDEQFFGPGTRLTVL.

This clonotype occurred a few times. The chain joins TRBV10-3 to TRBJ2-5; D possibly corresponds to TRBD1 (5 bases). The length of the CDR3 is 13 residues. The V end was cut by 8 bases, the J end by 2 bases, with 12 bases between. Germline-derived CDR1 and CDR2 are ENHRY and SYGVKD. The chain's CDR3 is CAIGAGAQETQYF. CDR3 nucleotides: TGTGCCATCGGGGCAGGAGCGCAAGAGACCCAGTACTTC.

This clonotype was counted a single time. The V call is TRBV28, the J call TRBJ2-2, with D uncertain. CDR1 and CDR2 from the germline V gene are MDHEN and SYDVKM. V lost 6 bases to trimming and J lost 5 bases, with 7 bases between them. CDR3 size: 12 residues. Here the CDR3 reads CASRSSTGELFF. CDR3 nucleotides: TGTGCCAGCAGGTCTTCTACCGGGGAGCTGTTTTTT.

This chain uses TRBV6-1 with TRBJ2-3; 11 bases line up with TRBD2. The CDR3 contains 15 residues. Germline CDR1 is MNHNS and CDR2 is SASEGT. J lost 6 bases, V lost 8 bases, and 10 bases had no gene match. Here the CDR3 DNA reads TGTGCCAGCGGCACTAGCGGGGGTATGCGGGATACGCAGTATTTT. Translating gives CASGTSGGMRDTQYF.